Presented here are 21 T cell receptor beta chains from one specimen sequenced in a study of T cells after yellow fever vaccination. Each CDR3 protein gets one entry after TCRdb re-called the 5' RACE reads with MiXCR. The table has fewer than 650,000 distinct CDR3 sequences, roughly a fifth seen once; the top ten hold roughly a sixth. The input for sequencing was PBMCs, taken approximately 22 days after the first yellow fever vaccination. The receptor source for this set is a man between 18 and 29 years old who received the YFV17D yellow fever vaccine.

The rearrangement joins TRBV2 to TRBJ2-5; D not resolved. CDR1 SNHLY and CDR2 FYNNEI come from the germline V gene. The V end was cut by 3 bases, the J end by 2 bases, with 10 bases between. This CDR3 spans 14 amino acids. The CDR3 protein is CASSDRTLQETQYF. The CDR3 DNA follows: TGTGCCAGCAGTGATCGCACTCTGCAAGAGACCCAGTACTTC.

This clonotype was observed at least ten times. The genes are TRBV6-5 and TRBJ1-1; D ambiguous. The V end was cut by 2 bases, the J end by 5 bases, with 9 bases between. From germline, CDR1 is MNHEY and CDR2 SVGAGI. The CDR3 length is 13 residues. CDR3 region: CASSYRPETEAFF. In nucleotides, the CDR3 is TGTGCCAGCAGTTACCGTCCGGAGACTGAAGCTTTCTTT.

At least ten counts were recorded for this clonotype. The chain recombines TRBV29-1 with TRBJ2-7; D remains ambiguous. Trimming left V 5 bases short and J 0 bases short, with 8 bases between. CDR3 size: 12 residues. Per the germline V gene, CDR1 is SQVTM and CDR2 is ANQGSEA. CDR3 loop: CSVRSSSYEQYF. CDR3 bases: TGCAGCGTTCGAAGCAGCTCCTACGAGCAGTACTTC.

On this clonotype itself: This could be a read error, since a much larger clone is one nucleotide away. This chain connects TRBV9 to TRBJ2-1; D unresolved. The V end was cut by 4 bases, the J end by 0 bases, with 11 bases between. CDR1 and CDR2 from the germline V gene are SGDLS and YYNGEE. This CDR3 region has 15 residues. The DNA for the CDR3 is TGTGCCAGCAGCCCTTGGGGTAGCTCCTACAATGAGCAGTTCTTC. Translating it yields CASSPWGSSYNEQFF.

Only a few counts were recorded for this clonotype. The chain couples TRBV12-3 or TRBV12-4 to TRBJ2-3; 8 nucleotides match TRBD2. The J segment lost 0 bases and the V segment lost 3 bases, leaving 5 bases of the junction unmatched. CDR3 length: 16 amino acids. CDR3 sequence reads: CASSFPASGSTDTQYF. The CDR3 DNA reads as TGTGCCAGCAGTTTCCCGGCTAGCGGGAGCACAGATACGCAGTATTTT.

This clonotype showed up many times. The chain has TRBV2 and TRBJ2-2; D is ambiguous. Germline V gives CDR1 SNHLY, CDR2 FYNNEI. CDR3 length: 13 amino acids. V was trimmed by 2 bases and J by 2 bases, leaving 3 bases between them. In nucleotides, the CDR3 is TGTGCCAGCAGTGAAAGCAACACCGGGGAGCTGTTTTTT. It translates to CASSESNTGELFF.

This rearrangement joins TRBV28 to TRBJ1-2; D not resolved. Germline CDR1 and CDR2: MDHEN and SYDVKM. The CDR3 runs 17 residues. V shed 2 bases and J shed 4 bases, with 20 bases lying between them. The CDR3: CASSLSSFTGLRYGYTF. The CDR3 DNA is TGTGCCAGCAGTTTAAGTTCCTTTACCGGGCTCCGCTATGGCTACACCTTC.

There are a few counts of this clonotype. The J gene is TRBJ2-2, the V gene TRBV12-3 or TRBV12-4, with D perhaps TRBD2 (6 bases). V was trimmed by 3 bases and J by 5 bases, leaving 13 bases between them. The CDR3 contains 15 residues. The CDR3 spells CASSFGSPYTGELFF. The CDR3 nucleotides read TGTGCCAGCAGTTTCGGGAGCCCCTATACCGGGGAGCTGTTTTTT.

The table lists this clonotype with a few counts. The V call is TRBV12-3 or TRBV12-4, the J call TRBJ2-1, with 7 positions matching TRBD1. Trimming took 6 bases from V and 0 from J; bases not matched to a gene: 5. The CDR3 covers 15 residues. As DNA, the CDR3 is TGTGCCAGCAGGAGACAGGGTTACTCCTACAATGAGCAGTTCTTC. Protein: CASRRQGYSYNEQFF.

Only a few counts were recorded for this clonotype. The chain couples TRBV20-1 to TRBJ1-6, with D unresolved. The CDR3 runs 13 residues. From germline, CDR1 is DFQATT and CDR2 SNEGSKA (reference sequence). The V end lost 3 bases, the J end lost 14 bases, and 17 bases lay between the germline ends. The CDR3 spells CSARDRNLGTLHF. The CDR3 nucleotides are TGCAGTGCTAGGGACCGAAATCTTGGAACCCTCCACTTT.

This clonotype has just a few counts. The chain employs TRBV20-1 and TRBJ1-1; TRBD1 matches 8 bases. Losses at the gene ends were 5 bases for V and 1 base for J; bases not matched to a gene: 6. In germline, CDR1 is DFQATT, CDR2 SNEGSKA (reference sequence). The CDR3 has 14 residues. As DNA, the CDR3 is TGCAGTGCTGCCACCGGGACAGGGAACACTGAAGCTTTCTTT. Its translation is CSAATGTGNTEAFF.

This clonotype turned up a few times. The chain employs TRBV19 and TRBJ2-4, with D unclear. Germline lookup yields CDR1 LNHDA and CDR2 SQIVND (reference sequence). This CDR3 region has 14 residues. V shed 3 bases and J shed 2 bases, with 8 bases lying between them. This chain's CDR3 is CASSMWGTKNIQYF. CDR3 nucleotide sequence: TGTGCCAGTAGTATGTGGGGAACCAAAAACATTCAGTACTTC.

This clonotype was seen a few times. The chain is built from TRBV7-8 and TRBJ1-1, with no clear D. In germline, CDR1 is SGHVS, CDR2 FQNEAQ. V lost 5 bases, J lost 3 bases, and 10 bases lay in between. The CDR3 contains 13 residues. CDR3 coding DNA: TGTGCCAGCAGCCGTGATGGGCACACTGAAGCTTTCTTT. It encodes CASSRDGHTEAFF.

The table lists this clonotype with many counts. This sequence joins TRBV6-2 or TRBV6-3 and TRBJ2-7, with D uncertain. V gave up 6 bases and J gave up 0 bases, with 6 bases separating them. Germline CDR1 reads MNHEY; CDR2 reads SVGEGT. The CDR3 sequence is 12 residues long. CDR3 amino acids: CASSRSSYEQYF. In nucleotides, the CDR3 is TGTGCCAGCAGCAGGAGCTCCTACGAGCAGTACTTC.

This clonotype was detected only a few times. This chain uses TRBV24-1 with TRBJ2-1; D not certain. Germline V gene data show CDR1 as KGHDR and CDR2 as SFDVKD. The ends were cut back, 4 bases at V and 9 bases at J, with 9 bases in the middle. This CDR3 has 12 amino acids. Written as DNA, the CDR3 is TGTGCCACCAGTGACCCCTTCGGTGAGCAGTTCTTC. It specifies CATSDPFGEQFF.

V and J are TRBV11-2 and TRBJ1-1; D is possibly TRBD1 (5 bases). The CDR3 covers 14 residues. V lost 2 bases and J lost 6, with 13 bases in between. Germline lookup yields CDR1 SGHAT and CDR2 FQNNGV. The DNA for the CDR3 is TGTGCCAGCAGCTTACCATTCGGGGGGGCTGAAGCTTTCTTT. Amino acids: CASSLPFGGAEAFF.

With regard to this clonotype: A much larger clone differs by one base, so this may be a read error. This chain joins TRBV6-2 or TRBV6-3 and TRBJ2-3; no firm D call. V gave up 8 bases and J gave up 2 bases, with 14 bases separating them. Germline values: CDR1 MNHEY, CDR2 SVGEGT. This CDR3 has 14 amino acids. The CDR3 DNA is TGTGCCAGCTGTCCGGACGGAGCCACAGATACGCAGTATTTT. Protein product: CASCPDGATDTQYF.

This chain joins TRBV12-3 or TRBV12-4 and TRBJ2-2; 7 nucleotides align to TRBD2. V was pared by 5 bases and J by 7 bases, with 7 bases of the junction left unmatched. The CDR3 runs 14 residues. The CDR3 coding sequence is TGTGCCAGCAGTCCCTGGGGGGGTAACGGGGAGCTGTTTTTT. It yields the protein CASSPWGGNGELFF.

This clonotype was seen a few times. The rearrangement uses TRBV4-3 and TRBJ2-1; tentatively, D is TRBD1 (5 bases). This CDR3 region has 16 residues. Germline values: CDR1 LGHNA, CDR2 YSLEER. V lost 0 bases and J 10 bases, leaving 19 bases between the germline ends. The CDR3 nucleotides read TGCGCCAGCAGCCAAGATCGTGCGGACGGCAGGGAAGAGCAGTTCTTC. This translates into CASSQDRADGREEQFF.

This clonotype has just a few counts. The chain couples TRBV7-3 to TRBJ2-1; D tentatively fits TRBD1 or TRBD2 (5 bases each). The CDR3 length is 15 residues. Germline V gene lookup returns CDR1 SGHTA and CDR2 FQGTGA. Trimming cost V 1 base and J 5 bases, with 12 bases left between them. CDR3 sequence (DNA): TGTGCCAGCAGCTTAAGAGGGGTATTAGACAATGAGCAGTTCTTC. As protein: CASSLRGVLDNEQFF.

The gene calls are TRBV5-5 and TRBJ1-1; D unclear. Per the germline V gene, CDR1 is SGHKS and CDR2 is YYEKEE (reference sequence). V was cut by 4 bases and J by 7 bases, with 11 bases left in between. The CDR3 has 12 amino acids. CDR3 sequence reads: CASSAWRNEAFF. The DNA for the CDR3 is TGTGCCAGCAGCGCATGGAGGAATGAAGCTTTCTTT.